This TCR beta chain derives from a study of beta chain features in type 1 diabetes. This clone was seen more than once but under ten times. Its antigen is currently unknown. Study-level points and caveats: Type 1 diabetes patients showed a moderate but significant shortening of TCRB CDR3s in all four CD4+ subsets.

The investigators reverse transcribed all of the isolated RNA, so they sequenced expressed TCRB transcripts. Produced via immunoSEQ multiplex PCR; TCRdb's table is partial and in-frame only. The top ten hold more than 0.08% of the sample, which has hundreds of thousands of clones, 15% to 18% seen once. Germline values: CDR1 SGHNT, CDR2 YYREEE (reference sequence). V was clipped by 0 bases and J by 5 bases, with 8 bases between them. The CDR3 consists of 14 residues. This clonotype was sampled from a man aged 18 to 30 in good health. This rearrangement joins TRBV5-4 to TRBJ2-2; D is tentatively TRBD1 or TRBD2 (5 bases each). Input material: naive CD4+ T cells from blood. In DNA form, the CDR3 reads TGTGCCAGCAGCTTGGAGGGGACGACCGGGGAGCTGTTTTTT. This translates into CASSLEGTTGELFF.